This section outlines one T cell receptor (beta chain) sequence together with its context. Its antigen is as yet unknown. The PCR ran on 60 Vbeta and 13 Jbeta primers. Profiling relied on immunoSEQ multiplex PCR, and the TCRdb table lists in-frame clones only, not all of them. The sample records approximately 140,000 clones, around 79% being singletons. These data come from a study of cytomegalovirus exposure and HLA in healthy donors. Findings of the study overall: The investigators catalogued 164 TCR beta chains as cytomegalovirus-associated.

The CDR3 is 15 amino acids. V was cut by 6 bases and J by 0 bases, with 15 bases left in between. CDR1 is MDHEN and CDR2 is SYDVKM in the germline V gene. The chain joins TRBV28 to TRBJ2-7; D may be TRBD2 (7 bases). The source is a man over 45 in good health and CMV-seropositive. The sample taken for sequencing was PBMCs. CDR3 sequence reads: CASRTQGLLSYEQYF. The CDR3 region has the DNA TGTGCCAGCAGGACACAGGGACTACTCTCCTACGAGCAGTACTTC.